These 30 T cell receptor beta chains came from one sample sequenced in a study of beta chain features in type 1 diabetes. Study-wide results and caveats: Across all four CD4+ subsets, people with type 1 diabetes showed modestly shorter TCRB CDR3s.

cDNA synthesis used the whole RNA isolate, giving expressed TCRB sequences. Only in-frame clones appear in the TCRdb table, and some are missing; sequencing was by immunoSEQ multiplex PCR. This sample has 600,000 or so clones; about 14% occur once, and the top ten carry 0.03% to 0.045%. Their antigen targets remain unknown. The sample was naive CD4+ T cells from blood. The source is a young man with type 1 diabetes.

This clone was observed a handful of times. This chain links TRBV9 with TRBJ2-1; 7 nucleotides match TRBD2. The CDR3 extends over 15 amino acids. Losses at the gene ends were 3 bases for V and 4 bases for J; bases not matched to a gene: 7. Germline V gene sequence: CDR1 SGDLS, CDR2 YYNGEE. CDR3 DNA: TGTGCCAGCAGCGCCCGGGGGGACCAGTACAATGAGCAGTTCTTC. The encoded protein is CASSARGDQYNEQFF. Full variable domain (remainder filled in from reference TRBV9 and TRBJ2-1): DSGVTQTPKHLITATGQRVTLRCSPRSGDLSVYWYQQSLDQGLQFLIQYYNGEERAKGNILERFSAQQFPDLHSELNLSSLELGDSALYFCASSARGDQYNEQFFGPGTRLTVL.

This clone came up a few times. The rearrangement joins TRBV4-3 to TRBJ1-2; TRBD1 might be the D (5 bases). The CDR3 spans 13 residues. Germline CDR1 is LGHNA and CDR2 is YSLEER. The V end lost 5 bases, the J end lost 2 bases, and 9 bases lay between the germline ends. CDR3 nucleotide sequence: TGCGCCAGCAGCATCGGGACGAACTATGGCTACACCTTC. It specifies CASSIGTNYGYTF.

The chain has TRBV5-1 and TRBJ2-7; D assignment may be TRBD1 or TRBD2 (5 bases each). The CDR3 covers 14 residues. Germline loops: CDR1 SGHRS, CDR2 YFSETQ. The V and J ends lost 3 bases and 1 base respectively, with 11 bases between them. The CDR3 DNA sequence: TGCGCCAGCAGCTACCGGGACGGTTCCTACGAGCAGTACTTC. Translating gives CASSYRDGSYEQYF.

The sample holds a few counts of this clone. Other DNA sequences within the sample encode an identical CDR3. This chain joins TRBV6-5 and TRBJ1-2; D uncertain. V shed 3 bases and J shed 0 bases, with 5 bases lying between them. The germline V gene has CDR1 MNHEY and CDR2 SVGAGI. The CDR3 loop spans 13 amino acids. The CDR3 loop is CASSYGANYGYTF. Written as DNA, the CDR3 is TGTGCCAGCAGTTATGGAGCTAACTATGGCTACACCTTC.

The J gene is TRBJ1-2, the V gene TRBV14; 11 bases map to TRBD1. Germline lookup yields CDR1 SGHDN and CDR2 FVKESK. The junction had 7 bases not matched to a gene; V was cut back by 4 bases and J by 0 bases. The length of the CDR3 is 17 residues. CDR3 nucleotide sequence: TGTGCCAGCAGCCTGAGGACAGGGGGCCCCTCTAACTATGGCTACACCTTC. This sequence encodes CASSLRTGGPSNYGYTF.

This clone was counted a few times. One junction end disagrees with the germline gene, perhaps due to a read error. This rearrangement joins TRBV6-6 to TRBJ2-3; D not resolved. The V gene's germline CDR1 is MNHNY and CDR2 SVGAGI (reference sequence). The CDR3 consists of 13 residues. The CDR3, as DNA: TGTGCCAGCAGTGACTCAAACATAGATACGCAGTATTTT. Its translation: CASSDSNIDTQYF.

The chain carries TRBV10-3 and TRBJ2-5; the D gene is possibly TRBD1 (7 bases). The CDR3 covers 15 residues. CDR1 and CDR2 from the germline V gene are ENHRY and SYGVKD. Trimming removed 10 bases from V and 2 bases from J, with 20 bases in between. For the CDR3, the DNA is TGTGCCACCGGGGGAACAGGGGCGACTCAAGAGACCCAGTACTTC. It translates to CATGGTGATQETQYF.

The CDR3, as DNA: TGTGCCAGCAGCTTGGGTGGGACGGACGGCGAGCAGTACTTC. Protein product: CASSLGGTDGEQYF. The rearrangement uses TRBV7-9 and TRBJ2-7; D tentatively fits TRBD1 or TRBD2 (5 bases each). V was pared by 3 bases and J by 6 bases, with 15 bases between. The CDR3 covers 14 residues. Germline V gene sequence: CDR1 SEHNR, CDR2 FQNEAQ (reference sequence).

The chain recombines TRBV19 with TRBJ1-1; a weak D match, TRBD1 (5 bases). Germline V CDR1 and CDR2: LNHDA, SQIVND (reference sequence). V gave up 5 bases and J gave up 8 bases, with 15 bases separating them. The CDR3 covers 13 residues. CDR3 sequence (DNA): TGTGCCAGTAGTGTTACAGGTTTCGGAGAAGCTTTCTTT. The encoded protein is CASSVTGFGEAFF.

This chain joins TRBV4-3 and TRBJ2-3; D is possibly TRBD2 (5 bases). Trimming pared 3 bases from V and 2 bases from J, leaving 12 bases between. This CDR3 is 15 amino acids long. The germline CDR1 and CDR2 sequences are LGHNA and YSLEER. The DNA for the CDR3 is TGCGCCAGCAGCCAGCTCAGAGGGAACACAGATACGCAGTATTTT. Translated, it gives CASSQLRGNTDTQYF.

This clone was seen once. The V gene is TRBV19, the J gene TRBJ2-7; the D is unclear. The CDR3 is 13 amino acids. V dropped 4 bases and J dropped 3 bases, with 10 bases sitting between them. The germline V gene encodes CDR1 LNHDA and CDR2 SQIVND (reference sequence). As DNA, the CDR3 is TGTGCCAGTAGTAGAGACATCCTCTACGAGCAGTACTTC. As protein: CASSRDILYEQYF.

The genes are TRBV6-4 and TRBJ2-3; 9 bases fit TRBD1. V was clipped by 7 bases and J by 14 bases; unmatched bases: 22. The germline CDR1 and CDR2 sequences are MRHNA and SNTAGT. The CDR3 is 16 residues long. The CDR3 region is CASTPVRTGERSPGYF. The CDR3 DNA sequence: TGTGCCAGCACTCCAGTCCGGACAGGGGAACGGAGTCCGGGGTATTTT.

This clone was detected only a few times. J is TRBJ1-6 and V is TRBV7-2; D is ambiguous. CDR3 length: 15 amino acids. V gave up 7 bases and J gave up 0 bases, with 10 bases separating them. Germline values: CDR1 SGHTA, CDR2 FQGNSA. The CDR3 sequence is CASMQESSYNSPLHF. The CDR3 coding sequence is TGTGCCAGCATGCAGGAAAGCTCCTATAATTCACCCCTCCACTTT.

This chain joins TRBV28 and TRBJ2-5; D might be TRBD1 (6 bases). The CDR3 spans 16 residues. Trimming left V 5 bases short and J 0 bases short, with 16 bases between. Per germline, CDR1 MDHEN and CDR2 SYDVKM. CDR3 sequence: CASSLTRQDYQETQYF. The CDR3 region has the DNA TGTGCCAGCAGTCTAACCCGACAGGACTACCAAGAGACCCAGTACTTC.

This clone has just one count. The chain uses TRBV4-2 and TRBJ1-1, with 9 bases fitting TRBD1. V gave up 2 bases and J gave up 12 bases; unmatched junction bases: 13. Per the germline V gene, CDR1 is LGHNA and CDR2 is YNFKEQ. CDR3 size: 15 residues. The CDR3 nucleotides are TGTGCCAGCAGCCAAATCGATTGGGACAGGGAACGATCTTTCTTT. Protein: CASSQIDWDRERSFF.

This clone was seen a few times. J is TRBJ2-6 and V is TRBV7-2; the D gene could be TRBD1 or TRBD2 (5 bases each). Germline loops: CDR1 SGHTA, CDR2 FQGNSA. This CDR3 is built from 17 residues. The V end was cut by 1 base, the J end by 0 bases, with 10 bases between. CDR3 protein: CASSLVGTNSGANVLTF. Written as DNA, the CDR3 is TGTGCCAGCAGCTTAGTAGGGACCAACTCTGGGGCCAACGTCCTGACTTTC.

The chain uses TRBV29-1 and TRBJ2-1; perhaps D is TRBD1 or TRBD2 (6 bases each). V was pared by 6 bases and J by 6 bases, with 21 bases between. There are 15 residues in the CDR3. Looked up from germline, CDR1 is SQVTM and CDR2 is ANQGSEA. The CDR3 sequence is CSVVLGGLGFNEQFF. The CDR3 nucleotides are TGCAGCGTCGTGTTAGGGGGGTTGGGGTTCAATGAGCAGTTCTTC.

This clone was observed a handful of times. The chain links TRBV27 to TRBJ2-3; D perhaps matches TRBD2 (6 bases). Trimming shortened V by 5 bases and J by 0 bases, and 9 bases separated the two germline ends. CDR3 length equals 14 residues. The germline V gene has CDR1 MNHEY and CDR2 SMNVEV (reference sequence). CDR3 DNA: TGTGCCAGCAGTACCGGGACTAGCACAGATACGCAGTATTTT. It translates to CASSTGTSTDTQYF.

The chain carries TRBV7-2 and TRBJ1-1; no reliable D call. The V gene lost 6 bases and the J gene lost 0 bases, with 20 bases spanning the gap. Germline values: CDR1 SGHTA, CDR2 FQGNSA. There are 17 residues in the CDR3. CDR3 sequence: CASSPRRAGYMNTEAFF. The DNA of the CDR3 is TGTGCCAGCAGTCCCCGGAGAGCAGGTTATATGAACACTGAAGCTTTCTTT.

In this sample, this clone turned up a few times. The rearrangement uses TRBV2 and TRBJ2-3, with a weak D call TRBD1 (6 bases). Germline CDR1 SNHLY, CDR2 FYNNEI. Deletions cut 2 bases from V and 2 bases from J, with 17 bases between. There are 17 residues in the CDR3. CDR3 protein: CASSERSGVITTDTQYF. The CDR3 coding sequence is TGTGCCAGCAGTGAACGGTCAGGGGTTATTACCACAGATACGCAGTATTTT.

J is TRBJ1-6 and V is TRBV30, with no clear D. Between the trimmed V and J ends, which lost 1 base and 9 bases, there was a span of 10 bases. The CDR3 is 13 residues long. Per germline, CDR1 GTSNPN and CDR2 SVGIG (reference sequence). CDR3 DNA: TGTGCCTGGAGTGAAATAGAATTTTCACCCCTCCACTTT. This gives the protein CAWSEIEFSPLHF. The complete variable domain, with remaining parts taken from reference TRBV30 and TRBJ1-6, reads SQTIHQWPATLVQPVGSPLSLECTVEGTSNPNLYWYRQAAGRGLQLLFYSVGIGQISSEVPQNLSASRPQDRQFILSSKKLLLSDSGFYLCAWSEIEFSPLHFGNGTRLTVT.

The gene calls are TRBV29-1 and TRBJ2-5, with TRBD1 as a possible D gene (6 bases). CDR1 and CDR2 (germline): SQVTM, ANQGSEA. The CDR3 has 13 amino acids. Trimming removed 4 bases from V and 0 bases from J, with 9 bases in between. CDR3 coding DNA: TGCAGCGTTGGTAGGACAGACCAAGAGACCCAGTACTTC. Its protein is CSVGRTDQETQYF.

The chain employs TRBV18 and TRBJ2-1; weak D call: TRBD2 (6 bases). V shed 3 bases and J shed 4 bases, with 16 bases lying between them. Per the germline V gene, CDR1 is KGHSH and CDR2 is LQKENI. CDR3 size: 16 residues. The chain's CDR3 is CASSPPGTGLYNEQFF. In DNA form, the CDR3 reads TGTGCCAGCTCACCCCCCGGGACGGGACTTTACAATGAGCAGTTCTTC. The full variable domain, its missing parts supplied by reference TRBV18 and TRBJ2-1, is NAGVMQNPRHLVRRRGQEARLRCSPMKGHSHVYWYRQLPEEGLKFMVYLQKENIIDESGMPKERFSAEFPKEGPSILRIQQVVRGDSAAYFCASSPPGTGLYNEQFFGPGTRLTVL.

The CDR3 region has the DNA TGTGCCAGCTCACCAGGGACAGGGGGTAAGAATGAGCAGTTCTTC. Encoded protein: CASSPGTGGKNEQFF. The V and J genes are TRBV18 and TRBJ2-1; 11 bases map to TRBD1. V dropped 2 bases and J dropped 7; count of bases not matched to a gene: 4. This CDR3 comprises 15 residues. Germline CDR1 and CDR2: KGHSH and LQKENI.

The genes are TRBV9 and TRBJ1-2; 9 nucleotides match TRBD1. This CDR3 contains 15 residues. CDR1 and CDR2 (germline): SGDLS, YYNGEE. Losses at the gene ends were 3 bases for V and 3 bases for J; bases not matched to a gene: 6. The CDR3 loop reads CASSEHRGRDYGYTF. The CDR3 nucleotides read TGTGCCAGCAGCGAGCACAGGGGGCGGGACTATGGCTACACCTTC.

The chain links TRBV30 to TRBJ1-3; D not resolved. Between the trimmed V and J ends, which lost 4 bases and 4 bases, there was a span of 8 bases. The CDR3 is 12 residues long. CDR1 is GTSNPN and CDR2 is SVGIG in the germline V gene (reference sequence). The CDR3 is CAWTPGGNTIYF. The CDR3 bases are TGTGCCTGGACCCCGGGAGGAAACACCATATATTTT.

This clone was counted a few times. V is TRBV9 and J is TRBJ2-2, with 9 bases aligning to TRBD2. Unmatched junction bases numbered 11, after V lost 6 bases and J lost 5 bases. The CDR3 loop spans 16 amino acids. CDR1 and CDR2 from the germline V gene are SGDLS and YYNGEE. The CDR3 region is CASTRLPGLATGELFF. CDR3 coding DNA: TGTGCCAGCACCCGATTGCCGGGACTAGCAACCGGGGAGCTGTTTTTT.

The chain recombines TRBV7-9 with TRBJ1-4; no firm D call. This CDR3 contains 17 residues. Per germline, CDR1 SEHNR and CDR2 FQNEAQ (reference sequence). The V end lost 7 bases, the J end lost 3 bases, and 21 bases lay between the germline ends. CDR3 bases: TGTGCCAGCACCAGTTTCCCTCTTTTCGCCCCTAATGAAAAACTGTTTTTT. This sequence encodes CASTSFPLFAPNEKLFF.

The gene calls are TRBV7-2 and TRBJ1-1, with unresolved D. Trimming took off 7 bases at V and 1 base at J, with 19 bases between the two ends. CDR3 length: 16 amino acids. Germline lookup yields CDR1 SGHTA and CDR2 FQGNSA. In DNA, the CDR3 is TGTGCCAGCATCCTGGGGATGTGGGCGGCGAACACTGAAGCTTTCTTT. This codes for CASILGMWAANTEAFF.

The V call is TRBV11-2, the J call TRBJ2-5; D ambiguous. Germline values: CDR1 SGHAT, CDR2 FQNNGV. The length of the CDR3 is 11 residues. V was cut by 7 bases and J by 5 bases, with 8 bases left in between. CDR3 in DNA: TGTGCCAGCACCCGAGTGGAGACCCAGTACTTC. Its translation: CASTRVETQYF.